This T cell receptor (beta chain) was identified in a study of regulatory T cells in long-lasting Graves disease. Study-wide context: Persistence in Graves' disease required over 5 years of antithyroid drugs plus positive TSH receptor antibodies. Broader study findings: Peripheral blood was the sole material, not thyroid tissue. Persistent cases favored TRBV28, TRBJ1-2 and TRBJ2-5.

In building TCR beta libraries, iRepertoire HTBI primers were used together with Arm-PCR of CDR3 regions. MiXCR, applied by TCRdb to the multiplex PCR reads, yields one record per CDR3 protein. The data contain 500,000 to 700,000 distinct CDR3 sequences, around 30% of them seen just once; the ten biggest clones take up 35% to 55%. Germline V gene data show CDR1 as KGHSY and CDR2 as FQNENV. Trimming stripped 1 base from V and 0 bases from J, with 9 bases between. This CDR3 region has 16 residues. In regard to this clonotype: The antigen is unknown.

Time point reported: persistent/refractory GD, antithyroid drugs over 5 years with positive TRAb. PBMCs were the source of the RNA used for TCR sequencing. With EDTA tubes as the receptacles, about 8.1 milliliters of peripheral blood were drawn. This sequence originates from a female donor with Graves disease. The chain joins TRBV16 to TRBJ1-4; the D gene is possibly TRBD1 (5 bases). Source: peripheral blood mononuclear cells (PBMCs), taken when the disease was refractory, from a patient treated with antithyroid drugs. The CDR3 reads CASSQLGGATNEKLFF. The CDR3 DNA is TGTGCCAGCAGCCAATTGGGGGGAGCAACTAATGAAAAACTGTTTTTT.